This record concerns one TCR beta chain sequence. Antigen: not known. The data belong to a study of OX40 agonist ivuxolimab in advanced cancers. Study at large: With a range of 23 to 79, age averaged approximately 60 years, and 75% to 90% were male.

Patients were excluded for autoimmune disease history or systemic immunosuppression. Sequenced by immunoSEQ multiplex PCR; TCRdb stores in-frame clones only, minus some. The sample lists about 74,000 clones; about 82% were seen once. Trimming took 1 base from V and 0 from J, leaving 4 bases between them. This CDR3 is built from 14 residues. In germline, CDR1 is SGHNT, CDR2 YENEEA. Regarding the study as a whole: Partial responders at 0.1-3.0 mg/kg had among the lowest clonal expansion. At 0.1 to 3.0 mg/kg and by week 6, CD4+ and CD8+ T cells in the blood had expanded clonally.

The sequences come from CD4+ or CD8+ T cells sorted from blood, collected in a trial of the OX40 agonist ivuxolimab. This chain uses TRBV11-3 with TRBJ2-4, with no clear D. The sequence came from an adult with an advanced solid tumor such as melanoma, head and neck, liver or kidney cancer. CDR3 in amino acids: CASSLALAKNIQYF. The CDR3 coding sequence is TGTGCCAGCAGCTTAGCGCTAGCCAAAAACATTCAGTACTTC.